Shown below are 6 T cell receptor beta chains from a single sample sequenced in a study of CD8+CD57+ T cells in acquired aplastic anemia (dated by TCRdb to between 2017 and 2018). The patients picked for sequencing were ones in whom flow cytometry had shown an expansion of CD8+CD57+ cells. TCRdb records Illumina HiSeq 2000 as the sequencer. Genomic DNA was used as template for profiling of TCR beta VDJ combinations and CDR3 sequences. TCRdb cleaned the public reads at Q25 with fastp, built clones with MiXCR and kept in-frame beta chains. Every distinct CDR3 protein forms one entry, paired with its most common genes and DNA. The sample includes 160,000 or so distinct CDR3 sequences, with 71% observed a single time. The ten largest make up 45% to 60% of the sample. The sample was sorted CD4+, CD8+, or CD8+CD57+ T cells (not recorded which) from PBMCs. These receptors came from a human donor with aplastic anemia.

J is TRBJ2-1 and V is TRBV10-3; 9 bases match TRBD1. CDR1 is ENHRY, CDR2 SYGVKD, per germline. After removal of 6 bases from V and 7 bases from J, the junction contained 7 bases not matched to a gene. CDR3 size: 14 residues. The CDR3 reads CAIRRQGEYNEQFF. The CDR3 DNA reads as TGTGCCATCAGGAGACAGGGGGAATATAATGAGCAGTTCTTC.

The chain couples TRBV25-1 to TRBJ2-7, with 8 bases fitting TRBD2. The CDR3 length is 15 residues. Germline CDR1 is MGHDK and CDR2 is SYGVNS. V dropped 4 bases and J dropped 6; count of bases not matched to a gene: 11. The CDR3 sequence: CASSAPGLGLGEQYF. Here the CDR3 DNA reads TGTGCCAGCAGTGCCCCGGGACTAGGATTAGGCGAGCAGTACTTC.

Only one count was recorded for this clonotype. The chain links TRBV19 to TRBJ2-5, with D perhaps TRBD1 (5 bases). The germline V and J ends were trimmed by 9 bases and 5 bases, with 22 bases remaining between them. Germline assignment: CDR1 LNHDA and CDR2 SQIVND (reference sequence). This CDR3 spans 15 amino acids. CDR3 loop: CASQPQGVVGETQYF. The CDR3 DNA follows: TGTGCCAGCCAACCACAAGGGGTGGTGGGGGAGACCCAGTACTTC.

The chain is built from TRBV15 and TRBJ2-1, with D perhaps being TRBD1 or TRBD2 (6 bases each). Trimming stripped 5 bases from V and 9 bases from J, with 14 bases between. The length of the CDR3 is 13 residues. Per the germline V gene, CDR1 is LNHNV and CDR2 is YYDKDF (reference sequence). The CDR3 reads CATSGGGLSEQFF. Written as DNA, the CDR3 is TGTGCCACCAGCGGAGGGGGGTTGAGTGAGCAGTTCTTC.

The chain employs TRBV10-3 and TRBJ1-5; TRBD1 matches at 7 bases. The V gene's germline CDR1 is ENHRY and CDR2 SYGVKD. V dropped 0 bases and J dropped 7; count of bases not matched to a gene: 6. CDR3 size: 15 residues. For the CDR3, the DNA is TGTGCCATCAGTGAGTCCACAGGGGAGGGCCAGCCCCAGCATTTT. This translates into CAISESTGEGQPQHF.

The chain joins TRBV7-9 to TRBJ2-7, with TRBD2 matching over 7 bases. The germline CDR1 and CDR2 sequences are SEHNR and FQNEAQ (reference sequence). The V and J ends lost 5 bases and 0 bases, in that order; junction bases with no gene match: 7. The CDR3 has 15 residues. DNA for the CDR3: TGTGCCAGCAGCCGGTACCAGCGGGACTCCTACGAGCAGTACTTC. Its protein is CASSRYQRDSYEQYF.